This TCR beta chain came from a study of OX40 agonist ivuxolimab in advanced cancers. In the study overall: Patients received ivuxolimab, an agonistic anti-OX40 (CD134) antibody.

The table came from immunoSEQ multiplex PCR; TCRdb's copy has only in-frame clones and leaves some out. The table includes tens of thousands of clones, 94% detected once. V lost 8 bases and J lost 2, with 6 bases in between. Germline V gives CDR1 SNHLY, CDR2 FYNNEI. This CDR3 has 12 residues. Individuals having autoimmune disease history or systemic immunosuppression were not enrolled. To note about this clone: Its antigen is undetermined.

General study points: At 0.1 to 3.0 mg/kg and by week 6, clonal expansion occurred in CD4+ and CD8+ blood T cells.

V usage is TRBV2 and J usage is TRBJ2-2, with D hard to call. The clonotype comes from an adult with an advanced solid tumor such as melanoma, head and neck, liver or kidney cancer. The starting material was CD4+ or CD8+ T cells sorted from blood, obtained in a trial of the OX40 agonist ivuxolimab. This chain's CDR3 is CASGPNTGELFF. The CDR3 region has the DNA TGTGCCAGCGGGCCCAACACCGGGGAGCTGTTTTTT. Looking up the rest from reference TRBV2 and TRBJ2-2 gives the full variable domain: EPEVTQTPSHQVTQMGQEVILRCVPISNHLYFYWYRQILGQKVEFLVSFYNNEISEKSEIFDDQFSVERPDGSNFTLKIRSTKLEDSAMYFCASGPNTGELFFGEGSRLTVL.